A selection of T cell receptor beta chains follows, all from one sample in a study of Graves' ophthalmopathy and Graves' hyperthyroidism. TCRdb re-called the multiplex PCR reads with MiXCR, one entry per CDR3 protein. The table includes 350,000 to 450,000 distinct CDR3 sequences, 21% detected once. The specimen sequenced was peripheral blood. These receptors were obtained from a woman aged 18-29 years with stable Graves' hyperthyroidism. Each CDR3 is given with its conserved first and last residue. D genes are given only for firm matches. Size tells how often a clone was seen (once, few, many) or the class of an expanded clone, and some rows leave it out.

size | J | D | V | CDR3 | DNA
many | TRBJ2-7 | TRBD2 | TRBV20-1 | CSANWEGHLEQYF | TGCAGTGCTAATTGGGAGGGCCACCTCGAGCAGTACTTC
many | TRBJ1-1 | NA | TRBV6-2/TRBV6-3 | CASSYSTNTEAFF | TGTGCCAGCAGTTACTCCACGAACACTGAAGCTTTCTTT
many | TRBJ1-2 | TRBD1 | TRBV28 | CASMIVGQSYGYTF | TGTGCCAGCATGATTGTGGGACAGTCCTATGGCTACACCTTC
many | TRBJ1-6 | TRBD1 | TRBV20-1 | CSARGTGRGSPLHF | TGCAGTGCTAGAGGGACAGGCCGCGGTTCACCCCTCCACTTT
many | TRBJ2-7 | NA | TRBV28 | CASGIYEQYF | TGTGCCAGCGGGATTTACGAGCAGTACTTC
few | TRBJ1-5 | TRBD1 | TRBV30 | CAWSRDRGLGQPQHF | TGTGCCTGGAGCAGGGACAGGGGATTGGGGCAGCCCCAGCATTTT
NA | TRBJ1-2 | NA | TRBV6-1 | CASSSEGYGYTF | TGTGCCAGCAGCTCCGAGGGATATGGCTACACCTTC
many | TRBJ2-7 | NA | TRBV27 | CASSPSTGTYEQYF | TGTGCCAGCAGTCCATCGACAGGTACCTACGAGCAGTACTTC
many | TRBJ2-2 | TRBD2 | TRBV20-1 | CSARDPRLASGGELFF | TGCAGTGCTAGAGATCCTCGACTAGCTTCGGGCGGGGAGCTGTTTTTT
few | TRBJ2-2 | NA | TRBV24-1 | CATSDLQRPGELFF | TGTGCCACCAGTGATTTGCAGAGGCCCGGGGAGCTGTTTTTT
NA | TRBJ2-7 | TRBD2 | TRBV6-1 | CAVQPAGKLYEQYF | TGTGCCGTACAGCCAGCGGGAAAGCTCTACGAGCAGTACTTC
many | TRBJ2-2 | NA | TRBV12-3/TRBV12-4 | CASSLTPNTGELFF | TGTGCCAGCAGTTTGACCCCGAACACCGGGGAGCTGTTTTTT
many | TRBJ2-7 | NA | TRBV28 | CASMPQSTHEQYF | TGTGCCAGCATGCCCCAATCCACCCACGAGCAGTACTTC
NA | TRBJ2-2 | TRBD2 | TRBV11-2 | CASSLVGQREFAGELFF | TGTGCCAGCAGCTTAGTGGGCCAGCGGGAGTTCGCCGGGGAGCTGTTTTTT
many | TRBJ2-7 | NA | TRBV4-2 | CASSQDSSGSPREQYF | TGTGCCAGCAGCCAAGATTCGTCTGGTAGCCCACGGGAGCAGTACTTC
many | TRBJ1-1 | NA | TRBV6-4 | CASSDGGWGTEAFF | TGTGCCAGCAGTGACGGGGGCTGGGGAACTGAAGCTTTCTTT
NA | TRBJ1-2 | TRBD1 | TRBV28 | CASTLPTGGHGYTF | TGTGCCAGCACCCTCCCCACAGGGGGCCATGGCTACACCTTC
NA | TRBJ2-4 | TRBD2 | TRBV5-4 | CASRPGLDKNIQYF | TGTGCCAGCAGACCGGGACTAGACAAAAACATTCAGTACTTC
many | TRBJ2-2 | NA | TRBV12-3/TRBV12-4 | CASQGPFTGELFF | TGTGCCAGCCAGGGACCGTTCACCGGGGAGCTGTTTTTT
NA | TRBJ1-1 | NA | TRBV30 | CARGNSMNTEAFF | TGTGCCCGGGGCAACAGTATGAACACTGAAGCTTTCTTT
many | TRBJ1-2 | NA | TRBV15 | CATSPRLPGAGNYGYTF | TGTGCCACCAGCCCGAGACTGCCCGGGGCTGGGAACTATGGCTACACCTTC
many | TRBJ2-5 | NA | TRBV11-2 | CASSLESETQYF | TGTGCCAGCAGCTTAGAATCGGAGACCCAGTACTTC
many | TRBJ1-1 | NA | TRBV12-3/TRBV12-4 | CASSLITGNTEAFF | TGTGCCAGCAGTTTAATTACTGGGAACACTGAAGCTTTCTTT
many | TRBJ1-1 | TRBD1 | TRBV7-2 | CASGGTGANTEAFF | TGTGCCAGCGGGGGGACAGGGGCAAACACTGAAGCTTTCTTT
many | TRBJ1-5 | NA | TRBV6-1 | CASSVSGAGGQPQHF | TGTGCCAGCAGTGTATCCGGGGCCGGGGGTCAGCCCCAGCATTTT
NA | TRBJ2-7 | NA | TRBV18 | CASSPPGGRRYEQYF | TGTGCCAGCTCACCACCAGGAGGGAGGAGGTACGAGCAGTACTTC
many | TRBJ1-5 | NA | TRBV18 | CASSPPGNQPQHF | TGTGCCAGCTCACCACCGGGTAATCAGCCCCAGCATTTT
few | TRBJ2-1 | TRBD2 | TRBV6-2/TRBV6-3 | CASRGGLAGVAGNEQFF | TGTGCCAGCAGGGGGGGACTAGCGGGAGTCGCAGGCAATGAGCAGTTCTTC
many | TRBJ1-1 | TRBD1 | TRBV2 | CASSRSATGGAETEAFF | TGTGCCAGCAGCCGGTCGGCGACAGGGGGCGCTGAAACTGAAGCTTTCTTT
NA | TRBJ2-5 | NA | TRBV27 | CASRGGGTQETQYF | TGTGCCAGCAGGGGGGGCGGGACCCAAGAGACCCAGTACTTC
many | TRBJ1-1 | NA | TRBV5-1 | CASSFWGFDTEAFF | TGCGCCAGCAGCTTTTGGGGATTCGACACTGAAGCTTTCTTT
many | TRBJ2-2 | NA | TRBV12-3/TRBV12-4 | CASTPGVGSGELFF | TGTGCCAGCACCCCGGGGGTAGGCTCCGGGGAGCTGTTTTTT
many | TRBJ1-5 | TRBD1 | TRBV6-2/TRBV6-3 | CASSLGTVYQPQHF | TGTGCCAGCAGTCTCGGGACAGTCTATCAGCCCCAGCATTTT
many | TRBJ1-1 | NA | TRBV10-3 | CAISESMGQNTEAFF | TGTGCCATCAGTGAGTCGATGGGACAGAACACTGAAGCTTTCTTT
many | TRBJ1-3 | TRBD1 | TRBV5-1 | CASSLQGAASGNTIYF | TGCGCCAGCAGCTTGCAGGGGGCGGCCTCTGGAAACACCATATATTTT
many | TRBJ1-5 | NA | TRBV20-1 | CSARNIRTDSNQPQHF | TGCAGTGCCCGTAATATCCGGACAGATAGCAATCAGCCCCAGCATTTT
many | TRBJ2-7 | NA | TRBV6-1 | CASCRSRDSYEQYF | TGTGCCAGCTGTCGAAGCAGGGACTCCTACGAGCAGTACTTC
few | TRBJ1-6 | NA | TRBV14 | CASRDTINSPLHF | TGTGCCAGCAGGGACACAATAAATTCACCCCTCCACTTT
NA | TRBJ2-5 | NA | TRBV18 | CASCLTTSSQETQYF | TGTGCCAGCTGCCTAACTACTAGCAGCCAAGAGACCCAGTACTTC
many | TRBJ2-5 | NA | TRBV7-3 | CASSLAGYETQYF | TGTGCCAGCAGCTTGGCAGGGTACGAGACCCAGTACTTC
many | TRBJ2-5 | TRBD1 | TRBV3-1 | CASSQGQETQYF | TGTGCCAGCAGCCAGGGACAGGAGACCCAGTACTTC
many | TRBJ1-1 | NA | TRBV5-1 | CASSLSNPGGAGAMNTEAFF | TGCGCCAGCAGCTTGTCGAACCCGGGAGGGGCAGGAGCGATGAACACTGAAGCTTTCTTT
NA | TRBJ2-7 | TRBD2 | TRBV6-5 | CASSSISGDFYEQYF | TGTGCCAGCAGTTCGATTAGCGGGGATTTCTACGAGCAGTACTTC
NA | TRBJ1-2 | NA | TRBV2 | CASSGGPRQNYGYTF | TGTGCCAGCAGTGGTGGCCCTAGACAGAACTATGGCTACACCTTC
many | TRBJ1-5 | NA | TRBV19 | CASRGAYQPQHF | TGTGCCAGTAGGGGGGCATATCAGCCCCAGCATTTT
many | TRBJ1-1 | NA | TRBV6-5 | CASSYSGSQNTEAFF | TGTGCCAGCAGTTACTCGGGCTCCCAGAACACTGAAGCTTTCTTT